One and the same sample provided the 10 T cell receptor beta chains below, sequenced in a study of blood T cell repertoires in COVID-19. TCRdb's copy holds only in-frame clones and misses some; the assay was immunoSEQ multiplex PCR. Of almost 250,000 clones in the sample, roughly 85% were seen once. Sequencing input: PBMCs or T cells enriched from blood (not recorded which). Receptors were obtained from a woman aged 45 to 65 with acute COVID-19.

V is TRBV30 and J is TRBJ1-5; tentative D call: TRBD1 (6 bases). Looked up from germline, CDR1 is GTSNPN and CDR2 is SVGIG (reference sequence). V gave up 3 bases and J gave up 6 bases, with 15 bases separating them. CDR3 length equals 14 residues. The CDR3 DNA follows: TGTGCCTGGAGGGGACAAGGGACCGGTCAGCCCCAGCATTTT. Protein product: CAWRGQGTGQPQHF.

This chain uses TRBV5-1 with TRBJ2-7, with a tentative D call TRBD2 (5 bases). This CDR3 has 13 residues. CDR1 SGHRS and CDR2 YFSETQ come from the germline V gene. V lost 4 bases and J lost 1, with 9 bases in between. The CDR3: CASSGRGSYEQYF. In DNA, the CDR3 is TGCGCCAGCAGCGGTCGGGGTTCCTACGAGCAGTACTTC.

The chain joins TRBV5-1 to TRBJ2-5; 11 bases line up with TRBD2. The CDR3 is 14 amino acids. V lost 4 bases, J lost 3 bases, and 2 bases stayed unmatched. Germline lookup yields CDR1 SGHRS and CDR2 YFSETQ. This CDR3 is CASSPLAGEETQYF. The CDR3 nucleotides are TGCGCCAGCAGCCCACTAGCGGGGGAAGAGACCCAGTACTTC.

CDR3 protein: CASSPSWTEAFF. CDR3 DNA sequence: TGTGCCAGCAGTCCTAGTTGGACTGAAGCTTTCTTT. The J gene is TRBJ1-1, the V gene TRBV7-9, with D unresolved. Per germline, CDR1 SEHNR and CDR2 FQNEAQ (reference sequence). The CDR3 runs to 12 residues. The germline V and J ends were trimmed by 6 bases and 5 bases, with 10 bases remaining between them.

V gene TRBV4-3 combines with J gene TRBJ2-5; the D gene is possibly TRBD2 (6 bases). Germline V CDR1 and CDR2: LGHNA, YSLEER. The CDR3 sequence is 15 residues long. The V end lost 5 bases, the J end lost 3 bases, and 16 bases lay between the germline ends. The CDR3 region is CASSAVSGGEETQYF. In DNA form, the CDR3 reads TGCGCCAGCAGCGCGGTGTCCGGCGGGGAAGAGACCCAGTACTTC.

The gene calls are TRBV10-1 and TRBJ1-1, with D perhaps matching TRBD1 (6 bases). This CDR3 region has 12 residues. Germline-derived CDR1 and CDR2 are WNHNN and SYGVQD (reference sequence). The germline V and J ends were trimmed by 6 bases and 6 bases, with 11 bases remaining between them. CDR3 sequence: CASSRGQSEAFF. The CDR3 DNA follows: TGCGCCAGCAGCAGAGGACAGTCTGAAGCTTTCTTT.

This chain connects TRBV6-2 or TRBV6-3 to TRBJ2-2, with 12 bases matching TRBD2. The length of the CDR3 is 21 residues. The V gene's germline CDR1 is MNHEY and CDR2 SVGEGT. J was trimmed by 6 bases and V by 0 bases; bases with no gene match: 17. The CDR3, as DNA: TGTGCCAGCAGTTACTCGACGGCGCTAGCGGGGGGGCGCAATATTCCCGGGGAGCTGTTTTTT. It codes for CASSYSTALAGGRNIPGELFF.

This clone was seen once. The chain links TRBV11-3 to TRBJ2-5, with 9 bases aligning to TRBD2. With 5 bases clipped from V and 5 bases from J, the junction kept 3 bases outside the gene matches. The CDR3 is made up of 13 amino acids. CDR1 is SGHNT, CDR2 YENEEA, per germline. CDR3 coding DNA: TGTGCCAGCAGCCCAGGACTAGCGGAGACCCAGTACTTC. Protein sequence: CASSPGLAETQYF.

The chain uses TRBV5-1 and TRBJ1-1, with a weak D call TRBD1 (5 bases). Trimming took off 4 bases at V and 1 base at J, with 11 bases between the two ends. Germline loops: CDR1 SGHRS, CDR2 YFSETQ. CDR3 length: 14 residues. The CDR3, as DNA: TGCGCCAGCAGCAATTCGGGGGGGAACACTGAAGCTTTCTTT. Protein product: CASSNSGGNTEAFF.

The genes are TRBV9 and TRBJ1-2; 9 bases map to TRBD1. V was pared by 3 bases and J by 6 bases, with 15 bases of the junction left unmatched. Germline V gives CDR1 SGDLS, CDR2 YYNGEE. The CDR3 is made up of 17 amino acids. DNA for the CDR3: TGTGCCAGCAGCGCCTCCTTGAGAGACAGGGGGATCGATGGCTACACCTTC. The encoded protein is CASSASLRDRGIDGYTF.